The 19 T cell receptor beta chains reported below all come from one sample, sequenced in a study of cytomegalovirus exposure and HLA in healthy donors. The PCR made use of 60 Vbeta and 13 Jbeta primers. Libraries were prepared by immunoSEQ multiplex PCR; TCRdb keeps only in-frame clonotypes and omits some of them. The sample contains over 100,000 clones, 77% of which appear only once. The sequencing input was PBMCs. These receptors were taken from a male donor in good health and CMV-seropositive.

The chain uses TRBV7-9 and TRBJ2-5, with D possibly matching TRBD2 (6 bases). Trimming took off 0 bases at V and 5 bases at J, with 10 bases between the two ends. The CDR3 consists of 14 residues. CDR1 and CDR2 (germline): SEHNR, FQNEAQ (reference sequence). The CDR3 protein is CASSLARAGETQYF. CDR3 DNA sequence: TGTGCCAGCAGCTTAGCGAGGGCGGGGGAGACCCAGTACTTC.

This clone was counted only a few times. The J gene is TRBJ2-3, the V gene TRBV28; 10 bases fit TRBD1. J was trimmed by 5 bases and V by 4 bases; bases with no gene match: 3. From germline, CDR1 is MDHEN and CDR2 SYDVKM. The CDR3 runs 14 residues. This CDR3 is CASSSGTGVDTQYF. CDR3 nucleotides: TGTGCCAGCAGTTCCGGGACAGGGGTAGATACGCAGTATTTT.

This rearrangement joins TRBV14 to TRBJ1-6; weak D call: TRBD1 (5 bases). This CDR3 comprises 15 residues. The germline CDR1 and CDR2 sequences are SGHDN and FVKESK. V shed 1 base and J shed 8 bases, with 12 bases lying between them. Written as DNA, the CDR3 is TGTGCCAGCAGCCAAGTGAGGCACAGGTATTCACCCCTCCACTTT. Translating it yields CASSQVRHRYSPLHF. The variable domain in full, completed from reference TRBV14 and TRBJ1-6, reads EAGVTQFPSHSVIEKGQTVTLRCDPISGHDNLYWYRRVMGKEIKFLLHFVKESKQDESGMPNNRFLAERTGGTYSTLKVQPAELEDSGVYFCASSQVRHRYSPLHFGNGTRLTVT.

The chain couples TRBV7-3 to TRBJ2-2; 8 nucleotides line up with TRBD1. Germline CDR1 and CDR2: SGHTA and FQGTGA. The CDR3 consists of 17 residues. V shed 5 bases, J shed 3 bases, and the junction held 11 bases outside the gene matches. This CDR3 is CASSDEQGDLDTGELFF. Here the CDR3 DNA reads TGTGCCAGCAGCGACGAACAGGGGGATCTTGACACCGGGGAGCTGTTTTTT.

The DNA of the CDR3 is TGTGCCAGCAGCTTGGGTGACAGGGACAATTCACCCCTCCACTTT. This gives the protein CASSLGDRDNSPLHF. The gene calls are TRBV5-6 and TRBJ1-6, with 7 bases lining up with TRBD1. Germline CDR1 SGHDT, CDR2 YYEEEE. The CDR3 sequence is 15 residues long. V was pared by 0 bases and J by 7 bases, with 4 bases of the junction left unmatched.

This chain uses TRBV18 with TRBJ2-6; 7 positions match TRBD1. Germline CDR1 is KGHSH and CDR2 is LQKENI. The CDR3 is made up of 18 amino acids. J lost 2 bases, V lost 3 bases, and 10 bases had no gene match. CDR3 region: CASSPPTGDFTGANVLTF. CDR3 bases: TGTGCCAGCTCACCCCCCACAGGGGATTTCACTGGGGCCAACGTCCTGACTTTC.

V gene TRBV5-1 combines with J gene TRBJ2-1; TRBD2 matches at 9 bases. Germline V gene sequence: CDR1 SGHRS, CDR2 YFSETQ. Losses at the gene ends were 4 bases for V and 3 bases for J; bases not matched to a gene: 5. CDR3 length: 15 residues. DNA of the CDR3: TGCGCCAGCAGCGGGGGCGGGGGGGGCTACAATGAGCAGTTCTTC. It is translated as CASSGGGGGYNEQFF.

The V gene is TRBV29-1, the J gene TRBJ1-4; weak D call: TRBD1 (6 bases). CDR3 length equals 13 residues. The germline V and J ends were trimmed by 7 bases and 3 bases, with 12 bases remaining between them. Germline V lookup: CDR1 SQVTM, CDR2 ANQGSEA. The CDR3: CSATGSPNEKLFF. The CDR3 coding sequence is TGCAGCGCCACAGGGTCACCTAATGAAAAACTGTTTTTT.

The chain has TRBV7-9 and TRBJ2-3, with a tentative D call TRBD1 (6 bases). The CDR3 contains 13 residues. From germline, CDR1 is SEHNR and CDR2 FQNEAQ (reference sequence). With 5 bases removed from V and 5 bases from J, the gap between germline ends came to 11 bases. CDR3 nucleotides: TGTGCCAGCAGCCTGGGACATGTAGATACGCAGTATTTT. Protein: CASSLGHVDTQYF.

The chain uses TRBV6-1 and TRBJ1-1; D is uncertain. The CDR3 sequence is 13 residues long. Germline V lookup: CDR1 MNHNS, CDR2 SASEGT. With 7 bases removed from V and 4 bases from J, the gap between germline ends came to 13 bases. CDR3 region: CASTPGVPTEAFF. The CDR3 DNA is TGTGCCAGCACCCCAGGCGTACCCACTGAAGCTTTCTTT.

This clone was counted between two and nine times. The chain uses TRBV19 and TRBJ1-2, with TRBD1 matching over 10 bases. Looked up from germline, CDR1 is LNHDA and CDR2 is SQIVND (reference sequence). V trimming: 9 bases; J trimming: 7 bases; junction bases outside the gene matches: 8. The length of the CDR3 is 13 residues. The CDR3, as DNA: TGTGCCAGCAAAGACAGGGGGCGCCTTGGCTACACCTTC. Its translation is CASKDRGRLGYTF. The complete variable domain, with remaining parts taken from reference TRBV19 and TRBJ1-2, reads DGGITQSPKYLFRKEGQNVTLSCEQNLNHDAMYWYRQDPGQGLRLIYYSQIVNDFQKGDIAEGYSVSREKKESFPLTVTSAQKNPTAFYLCASKDRGRLGYTFGSGTRLTVV.

The chain joins TRBV6-1 to TRBJ1-4, with D uncertain. CDR3 length: 14 residues. The germline V gene has CDR1 MNHNS and CDR2 SASEGT. Trimming removed 3 bases at V and 8 bases at J, with 13 bases between. In nucleotides, the CDR3 is TGTGCCAGCAGTGAGGGCCCTAGAGGGGAAAAACTGTTTTTT. It codes for CASSEGPRGEKLFF.

The J gene is TRBJ1-1, the V gene TRBV28; possibly TRBD1 for D (5 bases). The germline gives CDR1 MDHEN, CDR2 SYDVKM. V lost 7 bases, J lost 1 base, and 10 bases lay in between. The CDR3 has 13 residues. Here the CDR3 reads CASIRGSNTEAFF. The DNA of the CDR3 is TGTGCCAGCATTAGGGGCTCGAACACTGAAGCTTTCTTT.

Only a few counts were recorded for this clone. This rearrangement joins TRBV2 to TRBJ1-1, with D tentatively TRBD1 (5 bases). Germline V gene sequence: CDR1 SNHLY, CDR2 FYNNEI. The CDR3 consists of 15 residues. The V gene lost 3 bases and the J gene lost 5 bases, with 16 bases spanning the gap. The CDR3 here is CASSEGGIVRTEAFF. The CDR3 DNA reads as TGTGCCAGCAGTGAGGGGGGGATAGTTAGGACTGAAGCTTTCTTT.

In this sample, this clone turned up a few times. The V call is TRBV2, the J call TRBJ2-5; TRBD2 aligns across 8 bases. In germline, CDR1 is SNHLY, CDR2 FYNNEI. The CDR3 length is 15 residues. V was pared by 4 bases and J by 4 bases, with 8 bases of the junction left unmatched. The chain's CDR3 is CASSVVSGRGETQYF. The CDR3 DNA follows: TGTGCCAGCAGTGTGGTATCCGGGAGGGGAGAGACCCAGTACTTC.

The chain combines TRBV5-8 with TRBJ1-2; 7 bases match TRBD1. V lost 6 bases to trimming and J lost 0 bases; unmatched junction nucleotides: 17. From germline, CDR1 is SGHTS and CDR2 YDEGEE. The CDR3 is made up of 18 amino acids. This CDR3 is CASTPRVGQASSNYGYTF. For the CDR3, the DNA is TGTGCCAGCACCCCAAGGGTAGGACAGGCGTCATCTAACTATGGCTACACCTTC.

The chain combines TRBV15 with TRBJ1-1, with unresolved D. Germline V lookup: CDR1 LNHNV, CDR2 YYDKDF (reference sequence). This CDR3 is built from 11 residues. This chain's CDR3 is CATEYGTEAFF. The CDR3 DNA reads TGTGCAACCGAATACGGCACTGAAGCTTTCTTT.

This chain uses TRBV2 with TRBJ1-1; no clear D. Trimming shortened V by 4 bases and J by 1 base, and 7 bases separated the two germline ends. The CDR3 contains 13 residues. Germline V gives CDR1 SNHLY, CDR2 FYNNEI. CDR3: CASSGAPNTEAFF. The CDR3, as DNA: TGTGCCAGCAGTGGGGCCCCGAACACTGAAGCTTTCTTT.

The chain recombines TRBV27 with TRBJ2-7; TRBD2 is a possible D gene (5 bases). There are 16 residues in the CDR3. Germline assignment: CDR1 MNHEY and CDR2 SMNVEV (reference sequence). The V end was cut by 5 bases, the J end by 7 bases, with 24 bases between. CDR3 region: CASSISAGVPFSEQYF. CDR3 DNA sequence: TGTGCCAGCAGTATTTCCGCCGGGGTGCCTTTCTCTGAGCAGTACTTC.